The sequence of this T cell receptor beta chain was determined in a study of breast tumors, draining lymph nodes, adjacent tissues. Trimming took 8 bases from V and 4 from J; bases not matched to a gene: 10. Looked up from germline, CDR1 is LNHDA and CDR2 is SQIVND (reference sequence). The CDR3 is made up of 15 amino acids. MiXCR, run by TCRdb on the multiplex PCR reads, gives a single entry per CDR3 protein. The sample has 270,000 or so distinct CDR3 sequences, 30% to 35% seen once. Axillary draining lymph nodes of breast cancer patients supplied the node samples. The chain joins TRBV19 to TRBJ2-3; 9 bases line up with TRBD1. This clonotype originated in a female donor with breast cancer. Some clones in this sample may be carry-over from other donors' samples. The sample taken for sequencing was axillary lymph node tissue. The CDR3 sequence is CASGAPGQGSDTQYF. The DNA for the CDR3 is TGTGCCAGTGGTGCCCCGGGACAGGGATCAGATACGCAGTATTTT. The entire variable domain, with the rest obtained from reference TRBV19 and TRBJ2-3, is as follows: DGGITQSPKYLFRKEGQNVTLSCEQNLNHDAMYWYRQDPGQGLRLIYYSQIVNDFQKGDIAEGYSVSREKKESFPLTVTSAQKNPTAFYLCASGAPGQGSDTQYFGPGTRLTVL.